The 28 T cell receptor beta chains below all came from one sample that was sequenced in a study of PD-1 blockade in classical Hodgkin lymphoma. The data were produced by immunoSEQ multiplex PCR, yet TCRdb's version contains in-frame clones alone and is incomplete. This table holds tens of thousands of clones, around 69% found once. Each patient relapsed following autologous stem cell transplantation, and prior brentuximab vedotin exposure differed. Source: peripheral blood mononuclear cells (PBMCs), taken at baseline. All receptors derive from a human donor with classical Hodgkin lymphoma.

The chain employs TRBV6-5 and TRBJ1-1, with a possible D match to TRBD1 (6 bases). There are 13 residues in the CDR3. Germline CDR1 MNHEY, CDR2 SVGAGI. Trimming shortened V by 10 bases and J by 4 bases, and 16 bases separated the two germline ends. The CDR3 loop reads CAIRTTGTTEAFF. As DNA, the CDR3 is TGTGCCATCAGGACAACAGGGACCACTGAAGCTTTCTTT.

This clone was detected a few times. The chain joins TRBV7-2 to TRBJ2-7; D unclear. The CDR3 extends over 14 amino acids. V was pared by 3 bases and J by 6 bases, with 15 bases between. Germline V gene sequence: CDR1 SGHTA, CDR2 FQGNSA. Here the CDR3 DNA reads TGTGCCAGCAGCTTCCGGGTTTCCCCCCCCGAGCAGTACTTC. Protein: CASSFRVSPPEQYF.

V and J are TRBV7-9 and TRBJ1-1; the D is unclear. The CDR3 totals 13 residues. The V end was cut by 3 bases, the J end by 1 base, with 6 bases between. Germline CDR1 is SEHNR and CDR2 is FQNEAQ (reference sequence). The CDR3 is CASSFTWNTEAFF. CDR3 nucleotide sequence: TGTGCCAGCAGCTTTACGTGGAACACTGAAGCTTTCTTT.

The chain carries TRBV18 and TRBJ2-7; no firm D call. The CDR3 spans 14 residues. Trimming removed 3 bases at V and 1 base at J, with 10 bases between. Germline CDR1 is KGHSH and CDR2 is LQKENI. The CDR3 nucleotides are TGTGCCAGCTCACCTGACCCAGTATCCTACGAGCAGTACGTC. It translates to CASSPDPVSYEQYV.

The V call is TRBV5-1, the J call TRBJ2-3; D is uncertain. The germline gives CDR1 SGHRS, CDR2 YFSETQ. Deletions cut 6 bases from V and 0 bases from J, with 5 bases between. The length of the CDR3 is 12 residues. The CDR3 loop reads CASKGSTDTQYF. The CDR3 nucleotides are TGCGCCAGCAAGGGCAGCACAGATACGCAGTATTTT.

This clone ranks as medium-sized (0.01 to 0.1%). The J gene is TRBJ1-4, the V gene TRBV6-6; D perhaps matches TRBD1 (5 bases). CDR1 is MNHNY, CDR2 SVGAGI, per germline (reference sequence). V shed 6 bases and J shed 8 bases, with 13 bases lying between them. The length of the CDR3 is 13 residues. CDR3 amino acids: CASRPLDSEKLFF. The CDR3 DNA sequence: TGTGCCAGCAGGCCTTTAGACAGCGAAAAACTGTTTTTT.

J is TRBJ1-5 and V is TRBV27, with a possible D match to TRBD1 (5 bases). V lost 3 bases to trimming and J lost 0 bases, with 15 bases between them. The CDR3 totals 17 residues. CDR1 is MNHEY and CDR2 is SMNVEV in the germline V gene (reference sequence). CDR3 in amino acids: CASSLRGGAYSNQPQHF. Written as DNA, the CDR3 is TGTGCCAGCAGTTTGAGGGGAGGGGCCTATAGCAATCAGCCCCAGCATTTT.

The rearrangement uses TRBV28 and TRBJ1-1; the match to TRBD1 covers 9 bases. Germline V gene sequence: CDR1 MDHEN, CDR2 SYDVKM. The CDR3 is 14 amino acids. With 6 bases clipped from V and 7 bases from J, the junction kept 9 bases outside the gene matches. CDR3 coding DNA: TGTGCCAGCAGCCCCCCGGGACAGGGAAGTGAAGCTTTCTTT. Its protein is CASSPPGQGSEAFF. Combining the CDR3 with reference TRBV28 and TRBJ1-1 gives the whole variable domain DVKVTQSSRYLVKRTGEKVFLECVQDMDHENMFWYRQDPGLGLRLIYFSYDVKMKEKGDIPEGYSVSREKKERFSLILESASTNQTSMYLCASSPPGQGSEAFFGQGTRLTVV.

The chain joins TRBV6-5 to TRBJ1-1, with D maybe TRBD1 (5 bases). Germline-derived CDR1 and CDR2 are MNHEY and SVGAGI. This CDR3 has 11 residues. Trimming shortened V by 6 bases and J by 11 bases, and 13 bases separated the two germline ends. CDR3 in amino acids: CASRTGGSAFF. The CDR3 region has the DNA TGTGCCAGCAGAACAGGCGGATCGGCTTTCTTT.

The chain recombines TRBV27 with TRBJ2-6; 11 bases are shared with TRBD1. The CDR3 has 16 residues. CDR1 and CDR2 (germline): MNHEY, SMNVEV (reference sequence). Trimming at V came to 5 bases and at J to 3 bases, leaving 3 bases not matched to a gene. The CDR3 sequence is CASSRTGGFGANVLTF. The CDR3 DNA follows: TGTGCCAGCAGTCGGACAGGGGGCTTTGGGGCCAACGTCCTGACTTTC.

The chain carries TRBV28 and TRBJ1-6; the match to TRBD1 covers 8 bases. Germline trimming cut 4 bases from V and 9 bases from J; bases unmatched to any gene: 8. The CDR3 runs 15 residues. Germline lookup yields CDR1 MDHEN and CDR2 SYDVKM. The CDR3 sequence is CASSSGGDRGSPLHF. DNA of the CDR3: TGTGCCAGCAGTTCAGGGGGAGACAGGGGTTCACCCCTCCACTTT.

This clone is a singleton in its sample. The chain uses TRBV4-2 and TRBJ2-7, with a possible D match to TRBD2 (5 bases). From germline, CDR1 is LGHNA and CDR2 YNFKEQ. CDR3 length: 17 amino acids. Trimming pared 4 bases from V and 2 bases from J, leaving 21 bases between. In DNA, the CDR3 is TGTGCCAGCAGCCTCGGTCCGTCGCGGGCCCACCCCTACGAGCAGTACTTC. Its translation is CASSLGPSRAHPYEQYF.

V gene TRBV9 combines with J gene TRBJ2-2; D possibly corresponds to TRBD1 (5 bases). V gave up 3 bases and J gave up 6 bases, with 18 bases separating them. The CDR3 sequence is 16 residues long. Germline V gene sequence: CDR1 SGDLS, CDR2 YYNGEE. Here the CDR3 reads CASSALTVGQAGELFF. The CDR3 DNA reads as TGTGCCAGCAGCGCCCTCACGGTGGGGCAGGCCGGGGAGCTGTTTTTT.

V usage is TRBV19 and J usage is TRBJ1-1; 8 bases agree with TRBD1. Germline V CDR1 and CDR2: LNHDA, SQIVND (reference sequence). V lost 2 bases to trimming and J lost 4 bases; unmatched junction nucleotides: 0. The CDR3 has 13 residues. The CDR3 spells CASSIQGATEAFF. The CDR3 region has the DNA TGTGCCAGTAGTATACAGGGGGCCACTGAAGCTTTCTTT.

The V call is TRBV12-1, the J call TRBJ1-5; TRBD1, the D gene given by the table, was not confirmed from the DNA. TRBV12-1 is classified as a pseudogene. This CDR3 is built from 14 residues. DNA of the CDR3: TGTGCCAGCAGGGCAGGGCAGACTAATCAGCCCCAGCATTTT. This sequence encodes CASRAGQTNQPQHF.

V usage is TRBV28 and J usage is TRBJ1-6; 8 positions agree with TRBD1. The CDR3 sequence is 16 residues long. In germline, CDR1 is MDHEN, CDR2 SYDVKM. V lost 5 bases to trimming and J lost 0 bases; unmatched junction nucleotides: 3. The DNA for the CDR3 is TGTGCCAGCAGTCGGACAGGGACCTCCTATAATTCACCCCTCCACTTT. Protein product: CASSRTGTSYNSPLHF.

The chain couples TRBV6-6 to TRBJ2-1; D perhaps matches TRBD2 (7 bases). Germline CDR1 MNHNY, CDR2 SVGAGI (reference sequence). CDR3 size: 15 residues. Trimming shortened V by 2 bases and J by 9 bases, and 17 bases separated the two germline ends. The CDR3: CASSYDRLGGGEQFF. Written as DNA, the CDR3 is TGTGCCAGCAGTTACGACCGACTAGGGGGGGGTGAGCAGTTCTTC.

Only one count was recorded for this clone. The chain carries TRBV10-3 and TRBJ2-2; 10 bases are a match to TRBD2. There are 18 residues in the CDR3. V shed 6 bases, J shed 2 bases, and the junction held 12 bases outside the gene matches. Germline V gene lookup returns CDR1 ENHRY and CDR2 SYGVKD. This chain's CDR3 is CAISGPTSGALNTGELFF. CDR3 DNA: TGTGCCATCAGCGGCCCAACTAGCGGGGCCCTTAACACCGGGGAGCTGTTTTTT.

The CDR3 here is CASSFFDRGYSYEQYV. The CDR3 DNA is TGTGCCAGCAGTTTTTTCGACAGGGGGTATTCCTACGAGCAGTACGTC. The chain joins TRBV6-5 to TRBJ2-7, with 9 bases identical to TRBD1. This CDR3 has 16 residues. V shed 4 bases and J 1 base; nucleotides not matched to a gene: 8. The germline gives CDR1 MNHEY, CDR2 SVGAGI.

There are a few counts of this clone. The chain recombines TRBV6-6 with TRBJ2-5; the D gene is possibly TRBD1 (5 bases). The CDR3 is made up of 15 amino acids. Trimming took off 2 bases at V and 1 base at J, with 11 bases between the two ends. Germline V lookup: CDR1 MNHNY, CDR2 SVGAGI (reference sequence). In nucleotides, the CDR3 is TGTGCCAGCAGTTACGCAGGGTGGGTCCAAGAGACCCAGTACTTC. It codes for CASSYAGWVQETQYF.

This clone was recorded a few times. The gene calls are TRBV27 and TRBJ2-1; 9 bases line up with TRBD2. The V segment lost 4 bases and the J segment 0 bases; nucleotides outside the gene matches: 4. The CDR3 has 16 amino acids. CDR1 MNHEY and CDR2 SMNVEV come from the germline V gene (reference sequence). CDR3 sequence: CASSSFSGSSYNEQFF. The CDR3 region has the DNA TGTGCCAGCAGTTCCTTTAGCGGGAGCTCCTACAATGAGCAGTTCTTC.

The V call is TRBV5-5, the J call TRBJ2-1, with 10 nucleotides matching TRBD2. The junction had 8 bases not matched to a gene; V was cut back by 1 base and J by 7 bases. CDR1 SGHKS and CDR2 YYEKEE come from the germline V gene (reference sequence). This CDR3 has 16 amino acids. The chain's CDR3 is CASSLYLAGGLNEQFF. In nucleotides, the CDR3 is TGTGCCAGCAGCTTGTATTTAGCGGGAGGCTTAAATGAGCAGTTCTTC. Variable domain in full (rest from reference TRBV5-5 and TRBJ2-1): DAGVTQSPTHLIKTRGQQVTLRCSPISGHKSVSWYQQVLGQGPQFIFQYYEKEERGRGNFPDRFSARQFPNYSSELNVNALLLGDSALYLCASSLYLAGGLNEQFFGPGTRLTVL.

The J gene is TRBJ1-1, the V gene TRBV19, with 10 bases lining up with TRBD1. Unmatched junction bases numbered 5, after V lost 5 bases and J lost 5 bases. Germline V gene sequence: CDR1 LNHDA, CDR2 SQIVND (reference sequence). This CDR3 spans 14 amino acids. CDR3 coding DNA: TGTGCCAGTAGTGACAGGGGGCGATGGACTGAAGCTTTCTTT. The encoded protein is CASSDRGRWTEAFF.

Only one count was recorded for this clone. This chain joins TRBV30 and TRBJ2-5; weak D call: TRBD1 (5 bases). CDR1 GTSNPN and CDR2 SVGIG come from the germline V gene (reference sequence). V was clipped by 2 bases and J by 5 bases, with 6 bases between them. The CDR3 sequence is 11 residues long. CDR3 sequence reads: CAWSPGETQYF. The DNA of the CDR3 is TGTGCCTGGAGTCCAGGGGAGACCCAGTACTTC.

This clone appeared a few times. Written as DNA, the CDR3 is TGTGCCATCAGAGCCAGGGGGGAGACCCAGTACTTC. Translated, it gives CAIRARGETQYF. The gene calls are TRBV10-3 and TRBJ2-5; 7 bases agree with TRBD1. The J segment lost 5 bases and the V segment lost 6 bases, leaving 3 bases of the junction unmatched. This CDR3 has 12 amino acids. Germline lookup yields CDR1 ENHRY and CDR2 SYGVKD.

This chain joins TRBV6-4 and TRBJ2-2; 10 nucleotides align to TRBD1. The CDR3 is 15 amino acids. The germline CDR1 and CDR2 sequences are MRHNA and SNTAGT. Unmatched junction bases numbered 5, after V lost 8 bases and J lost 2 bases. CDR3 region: CASLQTGGNTGELFF. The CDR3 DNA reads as TGTGCCAGCCTCCAGACAGGGGGCAACACCGGGGAGCTGTTTTTT.

In DNA form, the CDR3 reads TGTGCCAGCGGGCAGGCCCGTCCCCCCGGGGAGCTGTTTTTT. Its translation is CASGQARPPGELFF. The chain couples TRBV28 to TRBJ2-2; D is ambiguous. The length of the CDR3 is 14 residues. The V end was cut by 8 bases, the J end by 6 bases, with 16 bases between. The germline V gene has CDR1 MDHEN and CDR2 SYDVKM. Looking up the rest from reference TRBV28 and TRBJ2-2 gives the full variable domain: DVKVTQSSRYLVKRTGEKVFLECVQDMDHENMFWYRQDPGLGLRLIYFSYDVKMKEKGDIPEGYSVSREKKERFSLILESASTNQTSMYLCASGQARPPGELFFGEGSRLTVL.

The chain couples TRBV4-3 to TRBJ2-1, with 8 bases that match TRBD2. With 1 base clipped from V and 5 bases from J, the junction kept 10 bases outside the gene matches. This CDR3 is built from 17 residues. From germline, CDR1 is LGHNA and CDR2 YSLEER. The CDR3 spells CASSQARYTSGHNEQFF. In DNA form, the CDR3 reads TGCGCCAGCAGCCAAGCTCGTTACACTAGCGGACACAATGAGCAGTTCTTC.